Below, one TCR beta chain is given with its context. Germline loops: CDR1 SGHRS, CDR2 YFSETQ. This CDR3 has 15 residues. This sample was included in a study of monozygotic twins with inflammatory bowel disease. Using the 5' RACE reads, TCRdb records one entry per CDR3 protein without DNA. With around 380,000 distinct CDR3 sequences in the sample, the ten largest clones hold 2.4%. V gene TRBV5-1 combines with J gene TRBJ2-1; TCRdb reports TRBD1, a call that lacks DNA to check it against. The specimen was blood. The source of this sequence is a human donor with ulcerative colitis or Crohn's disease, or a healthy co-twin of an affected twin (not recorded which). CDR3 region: CASRWDPSRYNEQFF.